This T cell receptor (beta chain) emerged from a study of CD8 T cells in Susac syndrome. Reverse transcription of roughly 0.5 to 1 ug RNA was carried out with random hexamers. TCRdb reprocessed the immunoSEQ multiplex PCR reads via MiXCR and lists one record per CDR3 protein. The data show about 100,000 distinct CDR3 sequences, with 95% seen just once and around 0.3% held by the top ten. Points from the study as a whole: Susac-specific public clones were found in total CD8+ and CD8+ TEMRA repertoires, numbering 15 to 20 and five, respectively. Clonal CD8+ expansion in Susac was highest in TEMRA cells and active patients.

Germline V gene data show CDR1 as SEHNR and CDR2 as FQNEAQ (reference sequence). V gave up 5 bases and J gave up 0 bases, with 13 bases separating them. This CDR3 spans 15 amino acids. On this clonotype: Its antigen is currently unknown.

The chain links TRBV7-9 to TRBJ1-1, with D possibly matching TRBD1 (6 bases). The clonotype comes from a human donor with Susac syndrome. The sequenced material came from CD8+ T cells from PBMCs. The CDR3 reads CASSLPGEMNTEAFF. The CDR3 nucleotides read TGTGCCAGCAGCCTACCAGGGGAGATGAACACTGAAGCTTTCTTT. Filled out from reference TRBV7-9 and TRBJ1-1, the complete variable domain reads DTGVSQNPRHKITKRGQNVTFRCDPISEHNRLYWYRQTLGQGPEFLTYFQNEAQLEKSRLLSDRFSAERPKGSFSTLEIQRTEQGDSAMYLCASSLPGEMNTEAFFGQGTRLTVV.